This is a list of T cell receptor beta chains from one sample in a study of blood T cell repertoires in COVID-19. TCRdb's copy holds only in-frame clones and misses some; the assay was immunoSEQ multiplex PCR. Of 150,000 to 200,000 clones in the sample, under 85% are singletons; the top ten hold more than 8%. Sample: peripheral blood. The source of these receptors is a woman older than 75 with acute or convalescent COVID-19. CDR3s include the opening cysteine and the closing phenylalanine or tryptophan. The D gene is left open where the match is weak. Part of the rows lack a size; the others show once, few, many or a class for expanded clones.

D: TRBD1
J: TRBJ1-1
V: TRBV7-3
size: -
CDR3: CASSLSQGTGNTEAFF
DNA: TGTGCCAGCAGCTTAAGCCAGGGGACAGGGAACACTGAAGCTTTCTTT

D: TRBD1
J: TRBJ1-1
V: TRBV5-1
size: -
CDR3: CASSLDPGQGETFF
DNA: TGCGCCAGCAGCCTGGACCCTGGACAGGGGGAGACTTTCTTT

D: -
J: TRBJ1-4
V: TRBV7-2
size: -
CDR3: CASSPPSGGGYEKLFF
DNA: TGTGCCAGCAGCCCCCCGTCGGGGGGCGGGTATGAAAAACTGTTTTTT

D: TRBD2
J: TRBJ2-4
V: TRBV5-1
size: -
CDR3: CASSFQGGGSFGIQYF
DNA: TGCGCCAGCAGCTTCCAGGGCGGGGGGTCGTTCGGCATTCAGTACTTC

D: -
J: TRBJ1-5
V: TRBV6-5
size: -
CDR3: CASSPTSSNQPQHF
DNA: TGTGCCAGCAGCCCGACAAGTAGCAATCAGCCCCAGCATTTT

D: -
J: TRBJ1-5
V: TRBV6-5
size: few
CDR3: CASSRGNQPQHF
DNA: TGTGCCAGCAGCCGGGGAAATCAGCCCCAGCATTTT

D: TRBD1
J: TRBJ2-2
V: TRBV27
size: once
CDR3: CASRLRDRGAGELFF
DNA: TGTGCCAGCAGACTCCGGGACAGGGGGGCCGGGGAGCTGTTTTTT

D: TRBD1
J: TRBJ1-2
V: TRBV18
size: -
CDR3: CASSPPGQGIYGYTF
DNA: TGTGCCAGCTCACCACCGGGACAGGGAATTTATGGCTACACCTTC

D: -
J: TRBJ1-6
V: TRBV6-5
size: few
CDR3: CASSYTPGAYNSPLHF
DNA: TGTGCCAGCAGTTATACCCCAGGGGCGTATAATTCACCCCTCCACTTT

D: -
J: TRBJ1-1
V: TRBV3-1/TRBV3-2
size: -
CDR3: CASTSQQNTEAFF
DNA: TGTGCCAGCACCTCACAGCAGAACACTGAAGCTTTCTTT

D: -
J: TRBJ1-2
V: TRBV5-1
size: once
CDR3: CASSGSDLGGGYTF
DNA: TGCGCCAGCAGTGGCAGCGACTTGGGGGGAGGCTACACCTTC

D: -
J: TRBJ2-1
V: TRBV5-1
size: -
CDR3: CASSLDSSYNEQFF
DNA: TGCGCCAGCAGCTTGGACTCCTCCTACAATGAGCAGTTCTTC

D: -
J: TRBJ1-6
V: TRBV19
size: -
CDR3: CASQTTGRNSPLHF
DNA: TGTGCCAGTCAGACGACAGGCAGGAATTCACCCCTCCACTTT

D: -
J: TRBJ1-3
V: TRBV7-2
size: -
CDR3: CASSLALGQYSGNTIYF
DNA: TGTGCCAGCAGCTTAGCGCTAGGTCAATACTCTGGAAACACCATATATTTT

D: TRBD1
J: TRBJ1-5
V: TRBV29-1
size: few
CDR3: CSVAPGTGGNQPQHF
DNA: TGCAGCGTTGCCCCCGGGACAGGAGGCAATCAGCCCCAGCATTTT

D: TRBD1
J: TRBJ1-1
V: TRBV10-3
size: -
CDR3: CANGRTGDTEAFF
DNA: TGTGCTAACGGGAGGACAGGGGACACTGAAGCTTTCTTT

D: -
J: TRBJ1-4
V: TRBV6-5
size: -
CDR3: CASSYSGANEKLFF
DNA: TGTGCCAGCAGTTACTCAGGGGCTAATGAAAAACTGTTTTTT

D: TRBD1
J: TRBJ2-7
V: TRBV7-2
size: -
CDR3: CASSSVWTGQVEQYF
DNA: TGTGCCAGCAGCTCCGTTTGGACAGGCCAGGTTGAGCAGTACTTC